This T cell receptor beta chain is drawn from a study of blood T cell repertoires in COVID-19. Overall study context: Donors in the United States, Italy and Spain gave samples during acute or convalescent COVID-19.

V lost 0 bases and J lost 4, with 13 bases in between. The CDR3 extends over 15 amino acids. Germline-derived CDR1 and CDR2 are GTSNPN and SVGIG (reference sequence). The authors' processing: Reference gene primer amplification gave nucleated cell count estimates. Generated by immunoSEQ multiplex PCR, the TCRdb table keeps only in-frame clones and is missing some. The D gene and trimming were derived from the DNA, and the V and J assignments and clone size from that table. The sample has hundreds of thousands of clones, around nine tenths seen once. The sequenced sample was PBMCs or T cells enriched from blood (not recorded which). This chain links TRBV30 with TRBJ2-1; the D gene is possibly TRBD2 (6 bases). This clonotype was sampled from a woman aged 45-60 years who had recovered from COVID-19. The CDR3 spells CAWSVGGRSYNEQFF. DNA of the CDR3: TGTGCCTGGAGTGTAGGAGGGCGTTCATACAATGAGCAGTTCTTC.